This T cell receptor (beta chain) was documented in a study of cytomegalovirus exposure and HLA in healthy donors. Study-level results: The records held CMV serostatus as the only immune exposure information. A later analysis, which compared TCR beta chains of equal frequency, found the HLA-associated ones more clonally expanded. There were several of the most significant clusters that appeared linked to common viral pathogens in a later analysis.

A multiplex PCR was run with 60 Vbeta primers and 13 Jbeta primers. Profiling relied on immunoSEQ multiplex PCR, and the TCRdb table lists in-frame clones only, not all of them. The profile covers around 200,000 clones, with about 81% appearing a single time and more than 4% taken by the ten largest. The J segment lost 2 bases and the V segment lost 5 bases, leaving 8 bases of the junction unmatched. Germline V gene sequence: CDR1 SGHTA, CDR2 FQGNSA. This CDR3 is built from 15 residues. About this clone itself: Its antigen is not known.

The clonotype originates from a young man in good health and CMV-seropositive. The rearrangement joins TRBV7-2 to TRBJ2-7; 8 positions agree with TRBD1. The sequenced sample consisted of PBMCs. The CDR3 is CASSRDRGATYEQYF. Written as DNA, the CDR3 is TGTGCCAGCAGCCGCGACAGGGGCGCGACCTACGAGCAGTACTTC. The variable domain in full, completed from reference TRBV7-2 and TRBJ2-7, reads GAGVSQSPSNKVTEKGKDVELRCDPISGHTALYWYRQSLGQGLEFLIYFQGNSAPDKSGLPSDRFSAERTGGSVSTLTIQRTQQEDSAVYLCASSRDRGATYEQYFGPGTRLTVT.